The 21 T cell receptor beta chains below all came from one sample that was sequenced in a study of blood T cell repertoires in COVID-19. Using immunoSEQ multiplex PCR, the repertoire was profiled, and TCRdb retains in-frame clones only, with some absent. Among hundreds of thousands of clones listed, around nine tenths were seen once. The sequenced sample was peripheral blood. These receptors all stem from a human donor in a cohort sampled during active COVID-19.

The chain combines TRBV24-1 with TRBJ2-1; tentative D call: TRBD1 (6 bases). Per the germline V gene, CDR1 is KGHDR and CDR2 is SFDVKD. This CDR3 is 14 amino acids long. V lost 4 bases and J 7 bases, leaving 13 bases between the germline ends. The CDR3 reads CATSEHRAGNEQFF. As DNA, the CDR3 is TGTGCCACCAGTGAGCACAGGGCTGGGAATGAGCAGTTCTTC.

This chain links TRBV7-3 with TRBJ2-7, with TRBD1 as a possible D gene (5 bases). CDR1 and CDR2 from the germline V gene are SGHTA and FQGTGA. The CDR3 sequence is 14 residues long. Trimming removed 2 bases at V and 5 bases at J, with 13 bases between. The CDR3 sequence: CASSLQGAGHEQYF. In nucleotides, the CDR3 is TGTGCCAGCAGCTTACAAGGGGCAGGCCACGAGCAGTACTTC.

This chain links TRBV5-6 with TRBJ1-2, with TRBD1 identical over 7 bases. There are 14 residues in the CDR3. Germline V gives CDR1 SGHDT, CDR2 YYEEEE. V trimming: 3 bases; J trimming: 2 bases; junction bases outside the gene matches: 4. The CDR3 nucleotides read TGTGCCAGCAGCTCGACGGGACAGAACTATGGCTACACCTTC. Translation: CASSSTGQNYGYTF.

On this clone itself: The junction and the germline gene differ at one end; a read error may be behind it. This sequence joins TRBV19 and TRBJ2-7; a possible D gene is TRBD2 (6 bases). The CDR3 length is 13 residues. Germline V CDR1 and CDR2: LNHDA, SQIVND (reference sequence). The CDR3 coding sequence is TGTGCCAGTAGTATGAGGAGGGTCCCCCACTCGGCTTTC. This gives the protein CASSMRRVPHSAF.

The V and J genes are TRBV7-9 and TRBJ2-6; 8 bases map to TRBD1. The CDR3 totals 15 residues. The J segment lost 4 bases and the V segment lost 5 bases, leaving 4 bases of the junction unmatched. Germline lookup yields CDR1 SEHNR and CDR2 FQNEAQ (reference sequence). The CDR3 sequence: CASSMTGAGANVLTF. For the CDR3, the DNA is TGTGCCAGCAGCATGACAGGGGCCGGGGCCAACGTCCTGACTTTC.

The CDR3 DNA reads TGCGCCAGCGCGCTAGCGGGGAGCCAAGAGACCCAGTACTTC. This translates into CASALAGSQETQYF. The gene calls are TRBV10-2 and TRBJ2-5, with 9 bases that match TRBD2. Looked up from germline, CDR1 is WSHSY and CDR2 is SAAADI. V shed 8 bases and J 1 base; nucleotides not matched to a gene: 5. The CDR3 consists of 14 residues.

The CDR3 spells CASSLTGGVGTDEQYF. CDR3 coding DNA: TGTGCCAGCAGCTTAACCGGCGGGGTGGGGACAGACGAGCAGTACTTC. The chain employs TRBV7-8 and TRBJ2-7; D is possibly TRBD1 (7 bases). Looked up from germline, CDR1 is SGHVS and CDR2 is FQNEAQ. This CDR3 region has 16 residues. The V gene lost 2 bases and the J gene lost 5 bases, with 19 bases spanning the gap.

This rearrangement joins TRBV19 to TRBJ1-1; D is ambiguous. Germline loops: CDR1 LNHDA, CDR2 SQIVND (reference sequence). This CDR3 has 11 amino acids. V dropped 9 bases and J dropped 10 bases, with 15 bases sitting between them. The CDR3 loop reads CASLAGKVAFF. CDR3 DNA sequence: TGTGCCAGCCTTGCCGGGAAGGTAGCTTTCTTT.

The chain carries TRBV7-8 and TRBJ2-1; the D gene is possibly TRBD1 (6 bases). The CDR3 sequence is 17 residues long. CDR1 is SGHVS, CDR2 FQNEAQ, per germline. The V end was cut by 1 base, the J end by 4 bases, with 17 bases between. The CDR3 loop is CASSLGVGAQEYNEQFF. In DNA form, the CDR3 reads TGTGCCAGCAGCTTAGGGGTGGGGGCCCAGGAGTACAATGAGCAGTTCTTC.

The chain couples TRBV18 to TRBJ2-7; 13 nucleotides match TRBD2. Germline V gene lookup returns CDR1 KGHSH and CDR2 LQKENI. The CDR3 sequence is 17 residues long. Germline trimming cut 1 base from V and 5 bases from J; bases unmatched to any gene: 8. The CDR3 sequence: CASSPRTSGRSSHEQYF. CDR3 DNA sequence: TGTGCCAGCTCACCACGGACTAGCGGGAGATCATCCCACGAGCAGTACTTC. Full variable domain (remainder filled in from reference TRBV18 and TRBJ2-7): NAGVMQNPRHLVRRRGQEARLRCSPMKGHSHVYWYRQLPEEGLKFMVYLQKENIIDESGMPKERFSAEFPKEGPSILRIQQVVRGDSAAYFCASSPRTSGRSSHEQYFGPGTRLTVT.

DNA of the CDR3: TGTGCCATCAGTGAAGGGACAGTGAACACTGAAGCTTTCTTT. This encodes CAISEGTVNTEAFF. The rearrangement uses TRBV10-3 and TRBJ1-1; the match to TRBD1 covers 7 bases. With V trimmed by 3 bases and J by 0 bases, 1 base remained unmatched. CDR3 length equals 14 residues. Germline CDR1 ENHRY, CDR2 SYGVKD.

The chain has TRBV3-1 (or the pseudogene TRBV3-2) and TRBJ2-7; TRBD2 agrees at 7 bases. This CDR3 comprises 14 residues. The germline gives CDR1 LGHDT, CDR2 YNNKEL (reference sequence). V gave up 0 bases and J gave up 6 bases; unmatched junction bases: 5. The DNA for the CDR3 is TGTGCCAGCAGCCAAGATTGGCGCGGGGGCGAGCAGTACTTC. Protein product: CASSQDWRGGEQYF.

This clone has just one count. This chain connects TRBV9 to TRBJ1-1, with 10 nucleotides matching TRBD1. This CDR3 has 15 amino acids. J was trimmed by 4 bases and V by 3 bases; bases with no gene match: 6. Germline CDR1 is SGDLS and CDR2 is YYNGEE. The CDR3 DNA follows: TGTGCCAGCAGCGCAGACAGGGGGCAGGTCACTGAAGCTTTCTTT. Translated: CASSADRGQVTEAFF.

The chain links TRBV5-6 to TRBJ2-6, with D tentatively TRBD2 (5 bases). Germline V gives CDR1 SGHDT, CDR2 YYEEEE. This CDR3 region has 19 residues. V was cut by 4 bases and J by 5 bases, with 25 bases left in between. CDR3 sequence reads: CASSIPPDWTLGRANVLTF. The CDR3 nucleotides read TGTGCCAGCAGCATCCCGCCGGACTGGACGTTAGGAAGGGCCAACGTCCTGACTTTC.

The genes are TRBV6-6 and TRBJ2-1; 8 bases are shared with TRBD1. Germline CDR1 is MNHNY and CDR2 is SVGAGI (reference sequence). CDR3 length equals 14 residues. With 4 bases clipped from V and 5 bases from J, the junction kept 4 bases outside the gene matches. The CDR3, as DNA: TGTGCCAGCAGTTCCACGACAGGGGACAATGAGCAGTTCTTC. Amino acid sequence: CASSSTTGDNEQFF.

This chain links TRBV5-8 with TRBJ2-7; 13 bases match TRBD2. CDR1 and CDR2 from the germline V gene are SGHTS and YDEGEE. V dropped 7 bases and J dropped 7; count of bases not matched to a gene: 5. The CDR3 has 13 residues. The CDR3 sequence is CASSGLAGEEQYF. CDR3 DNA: TGTGCCAGCTCCGGACTAGCGGGAGAAGAGCAGTACTTC.

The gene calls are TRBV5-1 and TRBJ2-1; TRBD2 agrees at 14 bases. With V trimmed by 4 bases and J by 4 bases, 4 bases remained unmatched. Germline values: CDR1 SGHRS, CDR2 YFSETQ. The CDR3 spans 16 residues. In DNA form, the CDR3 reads TGCGCCAGCAGCCAATGGACTAGCGGGGGGTACAATGAGCAGTTCTTC. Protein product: CASSQWTSGGYNEQFF.

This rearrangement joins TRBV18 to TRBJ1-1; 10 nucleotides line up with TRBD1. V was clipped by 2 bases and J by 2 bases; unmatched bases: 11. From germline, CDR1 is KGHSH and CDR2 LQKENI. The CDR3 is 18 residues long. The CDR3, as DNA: TGTGCCAGCTCACCAATGACGGGCGGACAGGGGGGTAACACTGAAGCTTTCTTT. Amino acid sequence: CASSPMTGGQGGNTEAFF.

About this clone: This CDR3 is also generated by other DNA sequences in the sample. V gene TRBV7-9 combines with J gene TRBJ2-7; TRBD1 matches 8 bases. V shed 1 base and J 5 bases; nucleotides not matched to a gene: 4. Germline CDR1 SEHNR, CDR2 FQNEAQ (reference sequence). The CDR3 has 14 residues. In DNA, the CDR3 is TGTGCCAGCAGCTTAGGACAGGGGATTAACGAGCAGTACTTC. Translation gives CASSLGQGINEQYF.

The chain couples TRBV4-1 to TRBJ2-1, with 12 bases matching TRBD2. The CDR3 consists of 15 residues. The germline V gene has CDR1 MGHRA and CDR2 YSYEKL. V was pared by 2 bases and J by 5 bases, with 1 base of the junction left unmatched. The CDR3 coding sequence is TGCGCCAGCAGCCAAAGACTAGCGGGAGACAATGAGCAGTTCTTC. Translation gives CASSQRLAGDNEQFF.

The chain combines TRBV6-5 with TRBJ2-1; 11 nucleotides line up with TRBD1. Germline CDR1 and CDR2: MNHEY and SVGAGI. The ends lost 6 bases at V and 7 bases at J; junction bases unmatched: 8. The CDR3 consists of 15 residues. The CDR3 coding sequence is TGTGCCAGCAGAGTGCGGACAGGGGGCATGAATGAGCAGTTCTTC. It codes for CASRVRTGGMNEQFF.